These T cell receptor beta chains were read from a single sample in a study of blood T cells in healthy people across ages. Each CDR3 protein gets one entry after TCRdb re-called the 5' RACE reads with MiXCR. In the table there are about 1,400,000 distinct CDR3 sequences, 55% to 75% of which are singletons. The sequenced material came from blood. The receptors come from a man aged 18 to 35 in good health. Both conserved end residues are part of each CDR3. The D gene is left open where the match is weak. The listing skips clone size in some rows; elsewhere it reads once, few, many or a size class.

abundance,v_gene,j_gene,d_gene,CDR3nt,CDR3aa
NA,TRBV20-1,TRBJ2-5,TRBD2,TGCAGTGCTAGTCACGGGGGGGCCGGCGGCAACCAAGAGACCCAGTACTTC,CSASHGGAGGNQETQYF
NA,TRBV3-1,TRBJ2-3,NA,TGTGCCAGCAGCCCTAAGTCTCGGGCCACAGATACGCAGTATTTT,CASSPKSRATDTQYF
NA,TRBV7-2,TRBJ2-7,TRBD1,TGTGCCAGCAGCTCCCCCGGGACAGGGTTCTACGAGCAGTACTTC,CASSSPGTGFYEQYF
few,TRBV2,TRBJ1-2,NA,TGTGCCAGCAGTGAAGGGACCGCTATATCCTATGGCTACACCTTC,CASSEGTAISYGYTF
few,TRBV7-2,TRBJ2-3,NA,TGTGCCAGCAGCTTAACAGACGGAGAGCCAGATACGCAGTATTTT,CASSLTDGEPDTQYF
NA,TRBV27,TRBJ1-1,NA,TGTGCCAGCAGTCCGCGAGGGGGGCGTTACACTGAAGCTTTCTTT,CASSPRGGRYTEAFF
NA,TRBV27,TRBJ2-7,NA,TGTGCCAGCAGTTCACGACTAGCCTACGAGCAGTACTTC,CASSSRLAYEQYF
NA,TRBV27,TRBJ2-1,NA,TGTGCCAGCGGGGGCCGGAATGAGCAGTTCTTC,CASGGRNEQFF
NA,TRBV10-1,TRBJ2-3,NA,TGCGCCAGCAGTGAGTCTGGCCGAGATACGCAGTATTTT,CASSESGRDTQYF
NA,TRBV3-1,TRBJ2-1,TRBD2,TGTGCCAGCAGCATACTAGCGGGAGGAGGAGCAGCTCTATACAATGAGCAGTTCTTC,CASSILAGGGAALYNEQFF
once,TRBV15,TRBJ1-1,NA,TGTGCCACCAGCAGGCCGCCTTTGGAAAACCTGAACACTGAAGCTTTCTTT,CATSRPPLENLNTEAFF
few,TRBV29-1,TRBJ2-1,NA,TGCAGCGTTGAACAGTTCAATGAGCAGTTCTTC,CSVEQFNEQFF
NA,TRBV29-1,TRBJ2-3,TRBD1,TGCAGCGTTGGGGGGGACAGGGATTTAGATACGCAGTATTTT,CSVGGDRDLDTQYF
NA,TRBV15,TRBJ2-2,NA,TGTGCCACCAGCAGGGCGGGACAGTTCCTCGGGGAGCTGTTTTTT,CATSRAGQFLGELFF
NA,TRBV12-3/TRBV12-4,TRBJ2-1,TRBD2,TGTGCCAGCAGTTTTAAGGTAGCGGGAGGTAAAAATGAGCAGTTCTTC,CASSFKVAGGKNEQFF
NA,TRBV12-5,TRBJ2-1,NA,TGTGCTAGTGGTCCACCACAGGGGCAGTTCTTC,CASGPPQGQFF
NA,TRBV12-3/TRBV12-4,TRBJ2-7,NA,TGTGCCAGCACCGACAGCAAGTTCTACGAGCAGTACTTC,CASTDSKFYEQYF
NA,TRBV12-3/TRBV12-4,TRBJ2-3,NA,TGTGCCAGCAGTTTAGGCCGAGCCTTCCTTACTGCCACAGATACGCAGTATTTT,CASSLGRAFLTATDTQYF
NA,TRBV5-1,TRBJ1-1,NA,TGCGCCAGCAGCTTGGCCCCTGCAGGGGTGAACACTGAAGCTTTCTTT,CASSLAPAGVNTEAFF
NA,TRBV6-5,TRBJ2-1,TRBD2,TGTGCCAGCAGACTTAGCGGGGGGGGCTATGAGCAGTTCTTC,CASRLSGGGYEQFF
NA,TRBV20-1,TRBJ1-2,TRBD1,TGCAGTGCTAGGGCCCGACAGGGGAGGTGGGAAGGCTACACCTTC,CSARARQGRWEGYTF
NA,TRBV3-1,TRBJ2-1,NA,TGTGCCAGCAGCCAAGCTGGGAAGCGTCTTAATGAGCAGTTCTTC,CASSQAGKRLNEQFF
many,TRBV20-1,TRBJ2-7,NA,TGCAGTGCTAGAGCTACTAGAGAGTACGAGCAGTACTTC,CSARATREYEQYF
NA,TRBV20-1,TRBJ1-6,NA,TGCAGTGCTACCTCGCTCCGACCCACCTCACCCCTCCACTTT,CSATSLRPTSPLHF
few,TRBV18,TRBJ1-2,NA,TGTGCCAGCTCCGGGTCGGATGGCTACACCTTC,CASSGSDGYTF
NA,TRBV7-6,TRBJ1-6,TRBD1,TGTGCCAGCAGCCCCGGGACAGATGCTTTATTGGCACCCCTCCACTTT,CASSPGTDALLAPLHF
NA,TRBV7-9,TRBJ2-7,TRBD2,TGTGCCAGCAGCTTAGTCGCGGGAGGGTTCGTCTCCTACGAGCAGTACTTC,CASSLVAGGFVSYEQYF
NA,TRBV14,TRBJ2-7,NA,TGTGCCAGCAGCCAAAGAGGAGTTGGCAGGGCCCACGAGCAGTACTTC,CASSQRGVGRAHEQYF
NA,TRBV6-2/TRBV6-3,TRBJ1-6,NA,TGTGCCAGCAGTTACGGAACAGACTATTCACCCCTCCACTTT,CASSYGTDYSPLHF
NA,TRBV6-5,TRBJ1-1,NA,TGTGCCAGCAGTTACGCAGTGATGAACACTGAAGCTTTCTTT,CASSYAVMNTEAFF
NA,TRBV7-2,TRBJ2-1,NA,TGTGCCAGCAGCCTTTTTGAGTCAGGGGAGCAGTTCTTC,CASSLFESGEQFF
NA,TRBV5-1,TRBJ2-1,NA,TGCGCCAGCAGCTTGGGCGGGCGACCCAATGAGCAGTTCTTC,CASSLGGRPNEQFF
NA,TRBV29-1,TRBJ2-3,NA,TGCAGCGTTGAAGGGCTAGCCTCAGATACGCAGTATTTT,CSVEGLASDTQYF
NA,TRBV5-1,TRBJ1-2,TRBD1,TGCGCCAGCAGCTTGGGTTCGGGGACAGGGTCGGATGGCTACACCTTC,CASSLGSGTGSDGYTF
NA,TRBV4-2,TRBJ2-7,NA,TGTGCCAGCAGCCAAGATGACTATGGCTCCTACAATGAGCAGTACTTC,CASSQDDYGSYNEQYF
NA,TRBV7-9,TRBJ2-1,TRBD1,TGTGCCAGCAGCGTGTCGACAGGGAACTTGAATGAGCAGTTCTTC,CASSVSTGNLNEQFF
NA,TRBV6-5,TRBJ2-1,NA,TGTGCCAGCAGATCGGACAGTCATAATGATCAGTTCTTC,CASRSDSHNDQFF
NA,TRBV4-2,TRBJ1-1,NA,TGTGCCAGCAGCCCGTTTATGAGGGTTGGCACTGAAGCTTTCTTT,CASSPFMRVGTEAFF
NA,TRBV20-1,TRBJ2-3,NA,TGCAGTGCTACAGCGAGGGGGGATGGCACAGATACGCAGTATTTT,CSATARGDGTDTQYF
few,TRBV29-1,TRBJ2-3,NA,TGCAGCGTTATCCCGACAGATACGCAGTATTTT,CSVIPTDTQYF
NA,TRBV7-2,TRBJ2-4,TRBD1,TGTGCCAGCAGCAAAAGGGGGCGTTTTGACAAAAACATTCAGTACTTC,CASSKRGRFDKNIQYF
NA,TRBV7-2,TRBJ1-1,NA,TGTGCCAGCAGCACTCGACAGGAAACCTACACTGAAGCTTTCTTT,CASSTRQETYTEAFF
NA,TRBV12-3/TRBV12-4,TRBJ2-1,NA,TGTGCCAGCAGTCATACACAGGGATACGCCTCCTACAATGAGCGGTTCTTC,CASSHTQGYASYNERFF
NA,TRBV6-1,TRBJ2-2,NA,TGTGCCAGCAGTGAAATTTCAGGGGAGGCGAGGGAGCTGTTTTTT,CASSEISGEARELFF
NA,TRBV21-1,TRBJ1-2,NA,TGTGACAGCAGCAAATACCGGGTAGAAGGCTACACCTTC,CDSSKYRVEGYTF
once,TRBV27,TRBJ2-5,NA,TGTGCCAGCAGGGGAACAGGGTTGAAGGAGACCCAGTACTTC,CASRGTGLKETQYF
once,TRBV20-1,TRBJ2-5,NA,TGCAGTGCCGTTTTCCAAGAGACCCAGTACTTC,CSAVFQETQYF
NA,TRBV7-2,TRBJ2-7,NA,TGTGACAGCAGCCCCAGGATGGCCTACGAGCAGTACTTC,CDSSPRMAYEQYF
NA,TRBV7-2,TRBJ2-3,TRBD1,TGTGCCAGCAGCTCCGGGACAGGGGGCAGCACAGATACGCAGTATTTT,CASSSGTGGSTDTQYF
NA,TRBV9,TRBJ2-3,NA,TGTGCCAGCAGCGATTCGCAGGTCCGCACAGATACGCAGTATTTT,CASSDSQVRTDTQYF
NA,TRBV7-2,TRBJ1-6,NA,TGTGCCAGCAGCCCCGTGGCACTCAGCTCCTATAATTCACCCCTCCACTTT,CASSPVALSSYNSPLHF